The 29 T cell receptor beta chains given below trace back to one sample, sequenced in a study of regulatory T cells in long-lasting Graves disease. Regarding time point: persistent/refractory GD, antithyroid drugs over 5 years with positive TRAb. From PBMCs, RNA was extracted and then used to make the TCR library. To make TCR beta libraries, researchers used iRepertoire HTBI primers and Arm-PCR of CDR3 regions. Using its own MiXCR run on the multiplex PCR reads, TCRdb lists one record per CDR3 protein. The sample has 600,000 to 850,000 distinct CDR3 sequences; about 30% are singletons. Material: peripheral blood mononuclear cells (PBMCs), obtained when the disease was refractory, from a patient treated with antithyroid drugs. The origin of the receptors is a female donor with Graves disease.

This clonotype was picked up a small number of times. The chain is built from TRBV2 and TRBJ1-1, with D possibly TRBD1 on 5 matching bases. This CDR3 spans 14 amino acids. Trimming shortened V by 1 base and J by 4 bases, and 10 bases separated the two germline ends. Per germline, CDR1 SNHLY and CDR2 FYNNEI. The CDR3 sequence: CASSEEYGGTEAFF. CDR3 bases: TGTGCCAGCAGTGAAGAGTACGGGGGCACTGAAGCTTTCTTT.

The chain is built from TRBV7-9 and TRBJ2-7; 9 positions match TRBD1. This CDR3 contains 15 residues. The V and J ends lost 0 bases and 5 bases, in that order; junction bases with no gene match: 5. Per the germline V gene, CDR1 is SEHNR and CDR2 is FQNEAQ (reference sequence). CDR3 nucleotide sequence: TGTGCCAGCAGCTTAGCCGGGACAGGGATCCACGAGCAGTACTTC. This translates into CASSLAGTGIHEQYF.

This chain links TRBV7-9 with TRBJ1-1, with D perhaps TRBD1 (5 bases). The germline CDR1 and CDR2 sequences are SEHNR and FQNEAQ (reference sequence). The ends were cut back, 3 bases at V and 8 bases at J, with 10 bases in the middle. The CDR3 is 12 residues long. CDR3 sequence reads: CASSFRGFEAFF. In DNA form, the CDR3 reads TGTGCCAGCAGCTTCCGGGGGTTCGAAGCTTTCTTT.

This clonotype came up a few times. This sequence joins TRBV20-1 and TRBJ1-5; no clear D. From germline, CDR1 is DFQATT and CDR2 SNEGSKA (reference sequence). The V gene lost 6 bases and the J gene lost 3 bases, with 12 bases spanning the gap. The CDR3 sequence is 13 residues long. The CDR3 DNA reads TGCAGTGCGACCGGATCACCCAATCAGCCCCAGCATTTT. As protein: CSATGSPNQPQHF.

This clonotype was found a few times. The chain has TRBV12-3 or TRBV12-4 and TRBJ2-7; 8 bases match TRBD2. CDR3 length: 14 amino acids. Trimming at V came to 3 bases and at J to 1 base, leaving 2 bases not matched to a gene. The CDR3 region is CASSFSGGSYEQYF. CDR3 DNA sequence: TGTGCCAGCAGTTTCTCGGGGGGGTCCTACGAGCAGTACTTC.

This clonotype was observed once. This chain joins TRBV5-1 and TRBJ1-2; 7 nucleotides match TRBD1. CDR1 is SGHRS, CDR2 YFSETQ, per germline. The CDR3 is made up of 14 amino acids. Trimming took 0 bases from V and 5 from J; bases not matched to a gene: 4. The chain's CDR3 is CASSLVPGGYGYTF. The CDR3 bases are TGCGCCAGCAGCTTGGTGCCAGGGGGATATGGCTACACCTTC.

As DNA, the CDR3 is TGTGCCAGCAGCCAAGATCTACAGGGTCCCACTGAAGCTTTCTTT. Translation: CASSQDLQGPTEAFF. V is TRBV3-1 and J is TRBJ1-1, with D perhaps TRBD1 (6 bases). CDR3 length: 15 residues. Trimming left V 0 bases short and J 4 bases short, with 12 bases between. Germline CDR1 reads LGHDT; CDR2 reads YNNKEL (reference sequence).

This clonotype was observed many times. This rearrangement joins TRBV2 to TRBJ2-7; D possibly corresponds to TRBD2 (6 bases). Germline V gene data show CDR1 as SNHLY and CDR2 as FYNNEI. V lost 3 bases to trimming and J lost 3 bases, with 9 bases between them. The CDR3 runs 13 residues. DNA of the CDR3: TGTGCCAGCAGTGAGCAGGGACTCTACGAGCAGTACTTC. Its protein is CASSEQGLYEQYF. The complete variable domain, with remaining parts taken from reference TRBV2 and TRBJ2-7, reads EPEVTQTPSHQVTQMGQEVILRCVPISNHLYFYWYRQILGQKVEFLVSFYNNEISEKSEIFDDQFSVERPDGSNFTLKIRSTKLEDSAMYFCASSEQGLYEQYFGPGTRLTVT.

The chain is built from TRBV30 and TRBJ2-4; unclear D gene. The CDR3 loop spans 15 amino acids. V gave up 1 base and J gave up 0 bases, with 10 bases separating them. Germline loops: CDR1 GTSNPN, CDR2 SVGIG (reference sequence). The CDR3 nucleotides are TGTGCCTGGAGTGGCGCCGGGCTAGCCAAAAACATTCAGTACTTC. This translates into CAWSGAGLAKNIQYF.

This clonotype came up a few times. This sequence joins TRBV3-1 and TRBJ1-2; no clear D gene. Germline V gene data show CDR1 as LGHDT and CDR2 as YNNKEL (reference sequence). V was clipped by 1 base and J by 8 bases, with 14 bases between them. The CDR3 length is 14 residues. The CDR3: CASSQVQRVRGYTF. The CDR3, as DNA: TGTGCCAGCAGCCAAGTCCAGAGAGTACGCGGCTACACCTTC.

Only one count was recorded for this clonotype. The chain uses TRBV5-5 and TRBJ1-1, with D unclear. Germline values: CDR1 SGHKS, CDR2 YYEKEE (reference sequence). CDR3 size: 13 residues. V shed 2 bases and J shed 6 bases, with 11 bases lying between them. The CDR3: CASSLGSNAEAFF. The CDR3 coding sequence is TGTGCCAGCAGCTTAGGCAGCAACGCTGAAGCTTTCTTT.

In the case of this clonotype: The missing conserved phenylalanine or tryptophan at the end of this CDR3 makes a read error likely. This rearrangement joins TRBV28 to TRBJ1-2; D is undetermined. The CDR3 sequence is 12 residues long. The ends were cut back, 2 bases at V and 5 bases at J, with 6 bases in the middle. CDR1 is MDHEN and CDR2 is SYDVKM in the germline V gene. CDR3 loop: CASSLGPYGYTL. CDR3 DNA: TGTGCCAGCAGTTTAGGTCCTTATGGCTACACCCTC.

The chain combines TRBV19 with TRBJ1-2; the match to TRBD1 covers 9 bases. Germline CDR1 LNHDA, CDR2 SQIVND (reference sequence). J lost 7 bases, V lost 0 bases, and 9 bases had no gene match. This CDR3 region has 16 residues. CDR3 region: CASSIDGTGNYPGYTF. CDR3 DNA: TGTGCCAGTAGTATAGATGGGACAGGGAATTATCCTGGCTACACCTTC.

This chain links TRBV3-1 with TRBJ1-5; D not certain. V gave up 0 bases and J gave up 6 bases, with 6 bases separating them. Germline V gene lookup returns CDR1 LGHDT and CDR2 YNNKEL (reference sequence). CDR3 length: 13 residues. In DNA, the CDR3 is TGTGCCAGCAGCCAAGATTCGGTTCAGCCCCAGCATTTT. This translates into CASSQDSVQPQHF.

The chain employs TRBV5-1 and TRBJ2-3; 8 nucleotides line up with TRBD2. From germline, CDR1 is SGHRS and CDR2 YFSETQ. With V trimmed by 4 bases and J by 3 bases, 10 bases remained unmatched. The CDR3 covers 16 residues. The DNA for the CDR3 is TGCGCCAGCAGCAATAGCGGGAACCTTCCAACAGATACGCAGTATTTT. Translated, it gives CASSNSGNLPTDTQYF.

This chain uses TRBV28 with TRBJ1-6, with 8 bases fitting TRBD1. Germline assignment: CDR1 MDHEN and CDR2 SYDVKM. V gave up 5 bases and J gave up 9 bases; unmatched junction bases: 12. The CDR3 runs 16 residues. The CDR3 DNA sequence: TGTGCCAGCAGTCTCAGGGGGCGGCTTGGGTTTTCACCCCTCCACTTT. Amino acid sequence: CASSLRGRLGFSPLHF.

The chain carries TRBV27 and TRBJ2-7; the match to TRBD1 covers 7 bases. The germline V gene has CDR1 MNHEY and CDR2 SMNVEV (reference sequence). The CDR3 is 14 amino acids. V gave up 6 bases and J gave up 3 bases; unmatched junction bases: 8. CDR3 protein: CASSKAGTDYEQYF. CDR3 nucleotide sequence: TGTGCCAGCAGCAAAGCCGGGACAGACTACGAGCAGTACTTC.

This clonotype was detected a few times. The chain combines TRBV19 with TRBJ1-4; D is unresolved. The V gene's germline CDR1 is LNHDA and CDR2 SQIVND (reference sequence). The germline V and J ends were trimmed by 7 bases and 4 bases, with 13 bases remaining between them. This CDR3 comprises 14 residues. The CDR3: CASTTSALNEKLFF. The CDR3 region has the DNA TGTGCCAGTACCACGTCCGCTCTTAATGAAAAACTGTTTTTT.

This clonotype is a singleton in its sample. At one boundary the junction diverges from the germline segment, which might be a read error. The CDR3 is CSAERDSGYTF. The CDR3 DNA sequence: TGCAGCGCTGAACGGGACTCCGGCTACACCTTC. The V call is TRBV29-1, the J call TRBJ1-2; a weak D match, TRBD1 (5 bases). This CDR3 has 11 residues. Germline V CDR1 and CDR2: SQVTM, ANQGSEA.

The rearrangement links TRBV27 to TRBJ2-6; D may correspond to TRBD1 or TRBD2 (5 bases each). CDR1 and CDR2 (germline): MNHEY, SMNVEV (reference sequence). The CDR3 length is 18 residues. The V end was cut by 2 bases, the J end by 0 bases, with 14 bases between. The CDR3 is CASSLKGRLNSGANVLTF. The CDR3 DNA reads TGTGCCAGCAGTTTAAAGGGACGGCTTAACTCTGGGGCCAACGTCCTGACTTTC. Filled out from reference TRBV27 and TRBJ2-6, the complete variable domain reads EAQVTQNPRYLITVTGKKLTVTCSQNMNHEYMSWYRQDPGLGLRQIYYSMNVEVTDKGDVPEGYKVSRKEKRNFPLILESPSPNQTSLYFCASSLKGRLNSGANVLTFGAGSRLTVL.

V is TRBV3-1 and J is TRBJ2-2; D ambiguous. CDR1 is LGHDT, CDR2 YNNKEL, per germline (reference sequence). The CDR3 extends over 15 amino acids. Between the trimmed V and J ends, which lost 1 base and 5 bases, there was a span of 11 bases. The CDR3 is CASSQAEPLTGELFF. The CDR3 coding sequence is TGTGCCAGCAGCCAAGCGGAGCCCTTGACCGGGGAGCTGTTTTTT. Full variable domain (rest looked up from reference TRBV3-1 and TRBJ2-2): DTAVSQTPKYLVTQMGNDKSIKCEQNLGHDTMYWYKQDSKKFLKIMFSYNNKELIINETVPNRFSPKSPDKAHLNLHINSLELGDSAVYFCASSQAEPLTGELFFGEGSRLTVL.

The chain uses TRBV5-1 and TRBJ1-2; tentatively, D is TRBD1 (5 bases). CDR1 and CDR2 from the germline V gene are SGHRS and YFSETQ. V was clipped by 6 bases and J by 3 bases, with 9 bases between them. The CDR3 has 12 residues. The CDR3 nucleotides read TGCGCCAGCATTGGGGCTGACTATGGCTACACCTTC. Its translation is CASIGADYGYTF. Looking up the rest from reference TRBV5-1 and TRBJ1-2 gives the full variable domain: KAGVTQTPRYLIKTRGQQVTLSCSPISGHRSVSWYQQTPGQGLQFLFEYFSETQRNKGNFPGRFSGRQFSNSRSEMNVSTLELGDSALYLCASIGADYGYTFGSGTRLTVV.

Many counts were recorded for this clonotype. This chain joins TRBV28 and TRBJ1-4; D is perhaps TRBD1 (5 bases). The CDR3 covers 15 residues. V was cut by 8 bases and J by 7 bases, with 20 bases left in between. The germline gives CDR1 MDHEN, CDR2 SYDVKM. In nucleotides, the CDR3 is TGTGCCAGCTGTCGCCGGACCTCAGGGCGTGAAAAACTGTTTTTT. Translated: CASCRRTSGREKLFF. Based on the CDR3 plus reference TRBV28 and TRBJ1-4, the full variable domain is DVKVTQSSRYLVKRTGEKVFLECVQDMDHENMFWYRQDPGLGLRLIYFSYDVKMKEKGDIPEGYSVSREKKERFSLILESASTNQTSMYLCASCRRTSGREKLFFGSGTQLSVL.

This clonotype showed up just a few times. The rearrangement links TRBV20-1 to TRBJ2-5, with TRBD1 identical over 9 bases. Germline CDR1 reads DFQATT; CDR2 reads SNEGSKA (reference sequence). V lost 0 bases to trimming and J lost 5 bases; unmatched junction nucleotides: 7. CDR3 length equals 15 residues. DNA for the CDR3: TGCAGTGCTAGAGATAGGCACAGGGGGCTTGAGACCCAGTACTTC. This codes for CSARDRHRGLETQYF.

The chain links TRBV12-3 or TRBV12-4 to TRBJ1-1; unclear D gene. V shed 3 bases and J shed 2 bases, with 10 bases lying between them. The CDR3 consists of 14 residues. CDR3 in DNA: TGTGCCAGCAGTTTTGCACAGCGAAACACTGAAGCTTTCTTT. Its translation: CASSFAQRNTEAFF.

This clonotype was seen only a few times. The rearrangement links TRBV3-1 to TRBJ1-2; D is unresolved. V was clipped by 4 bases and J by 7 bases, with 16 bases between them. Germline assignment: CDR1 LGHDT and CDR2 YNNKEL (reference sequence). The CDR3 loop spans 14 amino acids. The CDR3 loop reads CASSPGGRKAGYTF. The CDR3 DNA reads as TGTGCCAGCAGCCCAGGTGGCCGGAAAGCTGGCTACACCTTC.

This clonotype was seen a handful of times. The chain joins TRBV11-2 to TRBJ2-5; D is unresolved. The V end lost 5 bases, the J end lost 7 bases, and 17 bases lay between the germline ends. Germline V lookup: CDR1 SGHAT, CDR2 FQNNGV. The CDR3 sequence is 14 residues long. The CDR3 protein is CASSPLVGRGTQYF. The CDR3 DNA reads TGTGCCAGCAGCCCCCTAGTGGGCCGAGGGACCCAGTACTTC.

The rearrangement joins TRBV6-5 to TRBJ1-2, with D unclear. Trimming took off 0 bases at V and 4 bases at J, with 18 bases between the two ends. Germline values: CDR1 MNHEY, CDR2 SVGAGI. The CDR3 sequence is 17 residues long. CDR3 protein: CASSYSKHPERAYGYTF. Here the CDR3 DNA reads TGTGCCAGCAGTTACTCAAAGCATCCGGAGCGGGCCTATGGCTACACCTTC.

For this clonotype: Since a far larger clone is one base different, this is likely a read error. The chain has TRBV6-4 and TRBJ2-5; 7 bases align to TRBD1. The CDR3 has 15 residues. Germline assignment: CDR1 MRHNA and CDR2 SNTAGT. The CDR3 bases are TGTGCCAGCAGTTACGGGACAGCCCGCCAAGAGGCCCAGTACTTC. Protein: CASSYGTARQEAQYF.